Listed below are T cell receptor beta chains from one sample, sequenced in a study of T cell changes during pregnancy in multiple sclerosis. Sequencing used immunoSEQ multiplex PCR; TCRdb keeps in-frame clones, though not all of them. The sample contains some 46,000 clones, 80% to 95% of which appear only once. The sequenced sample was peripheral blood. These receptors were collected from a female donor with multiple sclerosis, enrolled in a pregnancy study. CDR3s include the opening cysteine and the closing phenylalanine or tryptophan. Fields, in order: D gene, clone size, J gene, V gene, CDR3 protein, CDR3 DNA. A D gene is named only where the DNA matches it firmly. Only part of the rows carry a size: once, few, many, or a class if the clone is expanded.

>.|.|TRBJ2-7|TRBV28
CASSPEFGYPDEQYF
TGTGCCAGCAGCCCTGAGTTCGGCTATCCAGACGAGCAGTACTTC
>.|.|TRBJ2-7|TRBV7-6
CASSSDSVGREQYF
TGTGCCAGCAGCTCGGACTCCGTTGGACGGGAGCAGTACTTC
>.|.|TRBJ1-2|TRBV4-3
CASSQVASLNYGYTF
TGCGCCAGCAGCCAAGTGGCCAGTCTTAACTATGGCTACACCTTC
>.|.|TRBJ1-1|TRBV2
CASSYGQLNTEAFF
TGTGCCAGCAGTTACGGACAGTTGAACACTGAAGCTTTCTTT
>TRBD1|.|TRBJ1-1|TRBV10-1
CASSYRGKDTEAFF
TGCGCCAGCAGTTACAGGGGGAAGGACACTGAAGCTTTCTTT
>.|.|TRBJ1-2|TRBV5-1
CASSFGTAYGYTF
TGCGCCAGCAGCTTCGGGACGGCCTATGGCTACACCTTC
>.|.|TRBJ2-1|TRBV5-1
CASSLPHTYNEQFF
TGCGCCAGCAGCTTACCCCACACCTACAATGAGCAGTTCTTC
>TRBD1|.|TRBJ2-5|TRBV11-3
CASSTGQGQETQYF
TGTGCCAGCAGCACGGGACAGGGCCAAGAGACCCAGTACTTC
>.|once|TRBJ2-1|TRBV6-4
CASSDPRLGDEQFF
TGTGCCAGCAGTGACCCCAGATTGGGGGATGAGCAGTTCTTC
>TRBD2|.|TRBJ2-7|TRBV5-1
CASSLGLAGVYEQYF
TGCGCCAGCAGCTTGGGACTAGCGGGAGTGTACGAGCAGTACTTC
>.|few|TRBJ1-1|TRBV30
CAWERVGIYEAFF
TGTGCCTGGGAGAGGGTGGGGATATATGAAGCTTTCTTT
>TRBD1|.|TRBJ1-1|TRBV29-1
CSVVGKYSGGKTEAFF
TGCAGCGTTGTGGGAAAATATTCAGGGGGCAAGACTGAAGCTTTCTTT
>.|.|TRBJ2-7|TRBV5-1
CASSLWGYEQYF
TGCGCCAGCAGCTTGTGGGGCTACGAGCAGTACTTC
>.|.|TRBJ1-4|TRBV28
CASSAPPATNEKLFF
TGTGCCAGCAGTGCCCCCCCGGCAACTAATGAAAAACTGTTTTTT
>.|.|TRBJ2-6|TRBV28
CATSGASSGANVLTF
TGTGCCACGTCGGGGGCTAGCTCTGGGGCCAACGTCCTGACTTTC
>TRBD1|.|TRBJ2-6|TRBV11-2
CASSFQGASGANVLTF
TGTGCCAGCAGCTTCCAGGGGGCTAGTGGGGCCAACGTCCTGACTTTC
>.|.|TRBJ1-5|TRBV5-5
CASSLWGAGQPQHF
TGTGCCAGCAGCTTATGGGGGGCCGGGCAGCCCCAGCATTTT
>.|.|TRBJ1-1|TRBV20-1
CSARKGTEAFF
TGCAGTGCTAGGAAAGGGACTGAAGCTTTCTTT
>.|.|TRBJ1-4|TRBV10-3
CAISGGLLAFEKLFF
TGTGCCATCAGTGGGGGCCTCTTGGCCTTTGAAAAACTGTTTTTT
>TRBD2|.|TRBJ2-2|TRBV6-4
CASSDSISGITGELFF
TGTGCCAGCAGTGACTCGATTAGCGGGATAACCGGGGAGCTGTTTTTT
>TRBD1|.|TRBJ1-1|TRBV7-2
CASSLEQGVTEAFF
TGTGCCAGCAGCTTAGAACAGGGGGTCACTGAAGCTTTCTTT
>TRBD2|once|TRBJ2-3|TRBV5-1
CASSGGSGTDTQYF
TGCGCCAGCAGCGGCGGGAGTGGGACAGATACGCAGTATTTT
>TRBD2|.|TRBJ2-2|TRBV6-1
CASSGGAGTSEHTGELFF
TGTGCCAGCAGTGGCGGAGCCGGGACTAGCGAGCACACCGGGGAGCTGTTTTTT
>.|.|TRBJ2-3|TRBV14
CASSRGGRADTQYF
TGTGCCAGCAGCCGGGGGGGCCGAGCAGATACGCAGTATTTT